These 20 T cell receptor beta chains came from one sample sequenced in a study of blood T cell repertoires in COVID-19. The protocol was immunoSEQ multiplex PCR, while the TCRdb copy is restricted to in-frame clones and leaves out a portion. Of almost 200,000 clones in the sample, 85% to 90% were seen once. The sample consisted of peripheral blood. These receptors were taken from a woman in her 70s with acute or convalescent COVID-19.

This clone was counted a single time. The chain links TRBV5-1 to TRBJ1-2; D is uncertain. The germline V and J ends were trimmed by 1 base and 7 bases, with 8 bases remaining between them. From germline, CDR1 is SGHRS and CDR2 YFSETQ. The CDR3 loop spans 12 amino acids. CDR3 nucleotide sequence: TGCGCCAGCAGCTTGTCCGGAGTTGGCTACACCTTC. Translated: CASSLSGVGYTF.

The chain recombines TRBV7-9 with TRBJ1-6; D might be TRBD1 (5 bases). V was shortened by 7 bases and J by 8 bases, with 9 bases between the two germline ends. From germline, CDR1 is SEHNR and CDR2 FQNEAQ (reference sequence). This CDR3 comprises 12 residues. For the CDR3, the DNA is TGTGCCAGCACCGCAGGGTATTCACCCCTCCACTTT. Encoded protein: CASTAGYSPLHF.

The chain employs TRBV7-2 and TRBJ1-1; 7 nucleotides agree with TRBD1. Losses at the gene ends were 7 bases for V and 2 bases for J; bases not matched to a gene: 4. This CDR3 is 13 amino acids long. From germline, CDR1 is SGHTA and CDR2 FQGNSA. This chain's CDR3 is CASKRGPNTEAFF. The CDR3 region has the DNA TGTGCCAGCAAGAGGGGGCCTAACACTGAAGCTTTCTTT.

This clone was seen a few times. The chain employs TRBV11-2 and TRBJ2-7; TRBD1 agrees at 9 bases. From germline, CDR1 is SGHAT and CDR2 FQNNGV. This CDR3 is 14 amino acids long. The junction had 9 bases not matched to a gene; V was cut back by 5 bases and J by 7 bases. For the CDR3, the DNA is TGTGCCAGCAGCACCTGGGACAGGGAGTGGGAGCAGTACTTC. Its protein product is CASSTWDREWEQYF.

V is TRBV6-1 and J is TRBJ1-6; TRBD1 matches 8 bases. Per germline, CDR1 MNHNS and CDR2 SASEGT. The V gene end was trimmed by 1 base and the J gene end by 7 bases; junction bases not matched to a gene: 6. The CDR3 spans 16 residues. The CDR3 nucleotides read TGTGCCAGCAGTGAAGTGAAGACAGGGGCGAATTCACCCCTCCACTTT. Translated, it gives CASSEVKTGANSPLHF.

The chain employs TRBV19 and TRBJ2-2; D gene uncertain. Germline V CDR1 and CDR2: LNHDA, SQIVND (reference sequence). V was cut by 0 bases and J by 7 bases, with 9 bases left in between. The CDR3 spans 14 residues. CDR3 nucleotides: TGTGCCAGTAGTATAGACAGTATTGTCGGGGAGCTGTTTTTT. It specifies CASSIDSIVGELFF.

J is TRBJ1-3 and V is TRBV28; no reliable D call. Germline V gene data show CDR1 as MDHEN and CDR2 as SYDVKM. Trimming removed 6 bases from V and 4 bases from J, with 16 bases in between. The CDR3 is 15 amino acids. This CDR3 is CASRSLTRSGNTIYF. In nucleotides, the CDR3 is TGTGCCAGCAGAAGCCTCACTAGGTCGGGAAACACCATATATTTT. The full variable domain, completed using reference TRBV28 and TRBJ1-3, is DVKVTQSSRYLVKRTGEKVFLECVQDMDHENMFWYRQDPGLGLRLIYFSYDVKMKEKGDIPEGYSVSREKKERFSLILESASTNQTSMYLCASRSLTRSGNTIYFGEGSWLTVV.

The genes are TRBV10-3 and TRBJ2-2; TRBD1 aligns across 8 bases. The V segment lost 0 bases and the J segment 2 bases; nucleotides outside the gene matches: 8. Germline CDR1 reads ENHRY; CDR2 reads SYGVKD. CDR3 length: 18 amino acids. CDR3 sequence (DNA): TGTGCCATCAGTGAGTCATCCGGGACAGGAATAAACACCGGGGAGCTGTTTTTT. Protein: CAISESSGTGINTGELFF.

Only one count was recorded for this clone. V is TRBV21-1 and J is TRBJ2-3; the table gives TRBD2 as D, unverified against the DNA. TRBV21-1 is recorded as a pseudogene. This CDR3 is built from 12 residues. This CDR3 reads CASSKRGDTQYF. CDR3 coding DNA: TGTGCCAGCAGCAAGCGTGGAGATACGCAGTATTTT.

This clone has a single count. This chain uses TRBV5-6 with TRBJ2-1; D is perhaps TRBD1 (5 bases). Germline-derived CDR1 and CDR2 are SGHDT and YYEEEE. This CDR3 is 16 amino acids long. V lost 2 bases and J 0 bases, leaving 12 bases between the germline ends. In DNA form, the CDR3 reads TGTGCCAGCAGCTTCGTACAGGCTAGCTCCTACAATGAGCAGTTCTTC. Its protein product is CASSFVQASSYNEQFF.

CDR3 in amino acids: CAISENPGGQGVYEQYF. The CDR3 DNA sequence: TGTGCCATCAGTGAGAACCCCGGGGGACAGGGAGTATACGAGCAGTACTTC. The chain couples TRBV10-3 to TRBJ2-7; the match to TRBD1 covers 9 bases. In germline, CDR1 is ENHRY, CDR2 SYGVKD. The junction had 12 bases not matched to a gene; V was cut back by 2 bases and J by 4 bases. The CDR3 covers 17 residues.

The V gene is TRBV6-5, the J gene TRBJ1-2, with a possible D match to TRBD1 (5 bases). V lost 0 bases and J lost 7, with 12 bases in between. The CDR3 has 14 amino acids. In germline, CDR1 is MNHEY, CDR2 SVGAGI. In DNA, the CDR3 is TGTGCCAGCAGTTACTCGACCGACAGCGTTGGCTACACCTTC. This translates into CASSYSTDSVGYTF.

This chain connects TRBV3-1 (or the pseudogene TRBV3-2) to TRBJ1-1; tentatively, D is TRBD1 (5 bases). The CDR3 length is 11 residues. Germline CDR1 and CDR2: LGHDT and YNNKEL (reference sequence). Deletions cut 7 bases from V and 6 bases from J, with 9 bases between. This CDR3 is CASTRGPEAFF. CDR3 nucleotide sequence: TGTGCCAGCACAAGGGGTCCTGAAGCTTTCTTT.

The chain carries TRBV11-2 and TRBJ1-6, with D possibly matching TRBD1 (5 bases). The V end was cut by 1 base, the J end by 6 bases, with 10 bases between. The CDR3 runs to 15 residues. Germline values: CDR1 SGHAT, CDR2 FQNNGV. The CDR3 nucleotides read TGTGCCAGCAGCTTAGCATGGGGCCTTAATTCACCCCTCCACTTT. Protein product: CASSLAWGLNSPLHF.

This clone was counted a single time. The chain has TRBV6-2 or TRBV6-3 and TRBJ2-1; possible D gene TRBD1, 5 bases. This CDR3 is built from 12 residues. Trimming removed 4 bases from V and 6 bases from J, with 7 bases in between. Germline V lookup: CDR1 MNHEY, CDR2 SVGEGT. For the CDR3, the DNA is TGTGCCAGCAGTTTAGACAGCAATGAGCAGTTCTTC. It translates to CASSLDSNEQFF.

Points on this clone: The sample has other DNA sequences that encode this CDR3 too. The chain combines TRBV3-1 (or the pseudogene TRBV3-2) with TRBJ2-3, with a possible D match to TRBD1 (5 bases). This CDR3 is built from 13 residues. With 4 bases removed from V and 4 bases from J, the gap between germline ends came to 9 bases. The germline V gene has CDR1 LGHDT and CDR2 YNNKEL (reference sequence). CDR3 bases: TGTGCCAGCAGCCTCCAGGGCGCAGATACGCAGTATTTT. It encodes CASSLQGADTQYF.

The rearrangement uses TRBV7-2 and TRBJ2-2; no definite D call. This CDR3 has 16 amino acids. Deletions cut 2 bases from V and 1 base from J, with 11 bases between. CDR1 and CDR2 from the germline V gene are SGHTA and FQGNSA. CDR3: CASSLFSSVNTGELFF. CDR3 DNA: TGTGCCAGCAGCTTATTCAGTTCAGTGAACACCGGGGAGCTGTTTTTT.

The chain combines TRBV20-1 with TRBJ2-3; 9 nucleotides match TRBD1. Losses at the gene ends were 3 bases for V and 4 bases for J; bases not matched to a gene: 5. CDR3 size: 14 residues. Per germline, CDR1 DFQATT and CDR2 SNEGSKA (reference sequence). In nucleotides, the CDR3 is TGCAGTGCTAGTCTGGGACAGGGCGCAGATACGCAGTATTTT. This translates into CSASLGQGADTQYF.

This chain links TRBV18 with TRBJ1-1; perhaps TRBD1 as D (5 bases). V gave up 2 bases and J gave up 1 base, with 11 bases separating them. The CDR3 runs to 15 residues. Germline V CDR1 and CDR2: KGHSH, LQKENI. CDR3 amino acids: CASSPSEGTNTEAFF. CDR3 bases: TGTGCCAGCTCACCATCGGAGGGGACGAACACTGAAGCTTTCTTT.

There are many counts of this clone. The chain uses TRBV28 and TRBJ2-7; a weak D match, TRBD1 (5 bases). V lost 2 bases to trimming and J lost 3 bases, with 11 bases between them. Germline CDR1 MDHEN, CDR2 SYDVKM. The CDR3 extends over 14 amino acids. In DNA form, the CDR3 reads TGTGCCAGCAGTTTAAGGTCAGACAGCTACGAGCAGTACTTC. Translating gives CASSLRSDSYEQYF.